The entry below describes one T cell receptor beta chain. Its antigen is currently unknown. This sample was included in a study of cytomegalovirus exposure and HLA in healthy donors. Study-level points and caveats: Most TCR sequences were uncommon, yet certain public TCRs appeared in many donors. A few CMV-associated chains were confirmed in vitro to be specific for CMV antigens. Altogether, 160 or so TCR beta chains were recorded as cytomegalovirus-associated.

Some clones are missing from TCRdb's copy, which holds only in-frame ones; the method was immunoSEQ multiplex PCR. There are roughly 200,000 clones in the sample; about 81% occur only once, and roughly 1.2% lies in the top ten. Separate from the roughly 670-subject first cohort, the roughly 120-subject validation cohort was the one that the donors belonged to. With 2 bases removed from V and 2 bases from J, the gap between germline ends came to 7 bases. Germline CDR1 is GTSNPN and CDR2 is SVGIG (reference sequence). The CDR3 loop spans 14 amino acids. Sequenced material: PBMCs. The chain joins TRBV30 to TRBJ2-6, with D possibly being TRBD1 (5 bases). This clonotype originated in a woman aged 30 to 39 in good health and CMV-seronegative. The CDR3 sequence: CAWSLGPGANVLTF. DNA for the CDR3: TGTGCCTGGAGTTTGGGGCCTGGGGCCAACGTCCTGACTTTC.